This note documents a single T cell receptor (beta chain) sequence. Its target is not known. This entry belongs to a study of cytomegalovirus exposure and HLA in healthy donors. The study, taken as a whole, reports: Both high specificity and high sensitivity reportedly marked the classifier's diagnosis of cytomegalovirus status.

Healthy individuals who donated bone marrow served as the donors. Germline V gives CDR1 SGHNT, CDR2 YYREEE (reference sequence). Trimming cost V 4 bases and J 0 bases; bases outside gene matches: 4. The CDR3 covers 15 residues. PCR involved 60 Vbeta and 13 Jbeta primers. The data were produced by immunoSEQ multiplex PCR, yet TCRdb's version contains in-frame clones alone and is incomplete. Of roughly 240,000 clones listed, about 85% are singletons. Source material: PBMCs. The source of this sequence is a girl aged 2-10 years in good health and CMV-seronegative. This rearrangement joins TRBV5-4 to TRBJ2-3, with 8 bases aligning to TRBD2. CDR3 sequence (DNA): TGTGCCAGCAGCACGGGGGGGATTAGCACAGATACGCAGTATTTT. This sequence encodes CASSTGGISTDTQYF.